The rows below give T cell receptor beta chains drawn from one sample of a study of T cells in Graves' hyperthyroidism and ophthalmopathy. In TCRdb, the multiplex PCR reads were re-called with MiXCR into one record per CDR3 protein. The sample includes under 250,000 distinct CDR3 sequences, roughly a quarter of them seen just once. Sequencing was performed on blood. These receptors came from a middle-aged woman with Graves' ophthalmopathy. Both conserved end residues are part of each CDR3. Fields, in order: J gene, clone size, CDR3 length, V gene, D gene, CDR3 DNA, CDR3 protein. D genes are given only for firm matches. Some rows have no size entry. The others give once, few or many, or a class for an expanded clone.

>TRBJ1-1|many|12|TRBV6-5|TRBD1
TGTGCCAGCAGTAACAGGGGCACTGAAGCTTTCTTT
CASSNRGTEAFF
>TRBJ2-5|-|15|TRBV28|TRBD2
TGTGCCAGCAGTCTCCCGACTAGCGCCTTGGGGACCCAGTACTTC
CASSLPTSALGTQYF
>TRBJ2-5|few|16|TRBV6-1|-
TGTGCCAGCAGCTCCCCTTACAGGGACTCAGGAGAGACCCAGTACTTC
CASSSPYRDSGETQYF
>TRBJ2-5|many|15|TRBV9|TRBD2
TGTGCCAGCAGCCCTGAGGGACTAGGGGAAGAGACCCAGTACTTC
CASSPEGLGEETQYF
>TRBJ1-2|few|13|TRBV12-3/TRBV12-4|TRBD1
TGTGCCAGCCGACGGGACAGCCCTTGGGGCTACACCTTC
CASRRDSPWGYTF
>TRBJ2-7|-|14|TRBV11-2|TRBD1
TGTGCCAGCAGCATCCAGACAGGGGACTACGAGCAGTACTTC
CASSIQTGDYEQYF
>TRBJ2-7|many|15|TRBV3-1|TRBD1
TGTGCCAGCAGCCAAGAGGATGGACAGGGCTACGAGCAGTACTTC
CASSQEDGQGYEQYF
>TRBJ1-1|many|14|TRBV20-1|-
TGCAGTGCCCCAACCCCCAGGGTGAACACTGAAGCTTTCTTT
CSAPTPRVNTEAFF
>TRBJ2-7|many|12|TRBV5-1|-
TGCGCCAGCAGCCATAGAATAGGCGAGCAGTACTTC
CASSHRIGEQYF
>TRBJ1-1|many|14|TRBV6-1|-
TGTGCCAGCAGCCACCCGGAGAAGAACACTGAAGCTTTCTTT
CASSHPEKNTEAFF
>TRBJ2-7|many|13|TRBV20-1|TRBD2
TGCAGTGCTAACGGGTTAGCGGGAGTCGAGCAGTACTTC
CSANGLAGVEQYF
>TRBJ1-3|many|16|TRBV6-5|-
TGTGCCAGCAGCTTGAGGGCCCATACAGGGAGTGGCACCATATATTTT
CASSLRAHTGSGTIYF
>TRBJ2-7|many|15|TRBV27|-
TGTGCCAGCAGTCCCGGGTTTTTACTGGAGGAAGAGCAGTACTTC
CASSPGFLLEEEQYF
>TRBJ2-3|-|13|TRBV6-5|-
TGTGCCAGCAGTTCCTTAACCACAGATACGCAGTATTTT
CASSSLTTDTQYF
>TRBJ2-7|many|15|TRBV19|-
TGTGCCAGTTCCTATACAGGGCCAAGCTCCTACGAGCAGTACTTC
CASSYTGPSSYEQYF
>TRBJ2-1|many|14|TRBV6-1|-
TGTGCCAGCAGTCTAAATGGAGGACACAATGAGCAGTTCTTC
CASSLNGGHNEQFF
>TRBJ2-7|-|14|TRBV30|TRBD2
TGTGCCTGGAATAAGCGGGAGGACTACTACGAGCAGTACTTC
CAWNKREDYYEQYF
>TRBJ2-7|many|14|TRBV5-1|-
TGCGCCAGCAGCTTGATGTCCTTATCCTACGAGCAGTACTTC
CASSLMSLSYEQYF
>TRBJ2-2|many|17|TRBV6-5|-
TGTGCCAGCAGTTGGGACAACGAACGAGCGAACACCGGGGAGCTGTTTTTT
CASSWDNERANTGELFF
>TRBJ1-2|few|15|TRBV6-2/TRBV6-3|-
TGTGCCAGCAGTTACTCGACTGGGCGCTCCTATGGCTACACCTTC
CASSYSTGRSYGYTF
>TRBJ2-5|many|16|TRBV27|TRBD1
TGTGCCAGCAGTTTTCTATCGACAGGGGGTTCTGAGACCCAGTACTTC
CASSFLSTGGSETQYF